The entry below gives a single T cell receptor beta chain sequence along with its context. The target antigen is unknown. The draw for each donor consisted of a single 2.5 ml blood sample. This record belongs to a study of monozygotic twins with inflammatory bowel disease. The CDR3 spans 14 residues. General study results and limits: Among IBD patients, TCRbeta diversity (inverse Simpson) was lower than in healthy co-twins.

The team made cDNA by running eight separate reactions for each sample. One entry per CDR3 protein, without DNA, is what TCRdb gives after re-calling the 5' RACE reads. The sample holds approximately 210,000 distinct CDR3 sequences. The rearrangement uses TRBV12-3 or TRBV12-4 and TRBJ1-5. The sequence was obtained from a human donor with ulcerative colitis or Crohn's disease, or a healthy co-twin of an affected twin (not recorded which). The sample taken for sequencing was blood. The CDR3 sequence: CASSFGDVGSAQHF.